In this sample, the clone carrying this TCR beta chain turned up once. All donors were Caucasian adults living in Nashville, Tennessee. The sample is drawn from a study of shared clonotypes between healthy human individuals. Trimming stripped 4 bases from V and 8 bases from J, with 10 bases between. This CDR3 has 12 residues. Germline V gene sequence: CDR1 SGHTS, CDR2 YDEGEE. Repertoires were generated with immunoSEQ multiplex PCR, while TCRdb's copy carries only in-frame clones and drops some. The data contain approximately 500,000 clones, roughly 79% of them seen just once; the ten biggest clones take up under 15%.

The receptor comes from a woman between 40 and 50 years old in good health. Some clones in this sample may be carry-over from other donors' samples. This chain links TRBV5-8 with TRBJ1-3; D ambiguous. Sequencing used PBMCs. The chain's CDR3 is CASSVRPDTIYF. Here the CDR3 DNA reads TGTGCCAGCAGCGTCCGCCCGGACACCATATATTTT.